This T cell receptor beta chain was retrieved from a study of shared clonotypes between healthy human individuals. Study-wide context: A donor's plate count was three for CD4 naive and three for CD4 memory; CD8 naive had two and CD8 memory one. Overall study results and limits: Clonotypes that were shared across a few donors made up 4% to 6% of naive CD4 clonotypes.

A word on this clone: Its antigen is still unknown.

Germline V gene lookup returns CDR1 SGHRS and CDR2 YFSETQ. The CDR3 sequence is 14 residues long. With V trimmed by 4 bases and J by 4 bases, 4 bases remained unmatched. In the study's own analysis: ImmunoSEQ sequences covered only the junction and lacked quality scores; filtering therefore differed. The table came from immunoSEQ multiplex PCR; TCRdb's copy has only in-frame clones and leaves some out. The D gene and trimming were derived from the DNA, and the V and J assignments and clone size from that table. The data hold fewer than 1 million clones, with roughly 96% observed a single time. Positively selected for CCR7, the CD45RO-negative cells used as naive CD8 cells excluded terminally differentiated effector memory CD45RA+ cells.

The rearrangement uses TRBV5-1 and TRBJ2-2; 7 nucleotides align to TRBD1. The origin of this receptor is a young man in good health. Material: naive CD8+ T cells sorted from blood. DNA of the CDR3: TGCGCCAGCAGCCTGGGACAGAGCACCGGGGAGCTGTTTTTT. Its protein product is CASSLGQSTGELFF.